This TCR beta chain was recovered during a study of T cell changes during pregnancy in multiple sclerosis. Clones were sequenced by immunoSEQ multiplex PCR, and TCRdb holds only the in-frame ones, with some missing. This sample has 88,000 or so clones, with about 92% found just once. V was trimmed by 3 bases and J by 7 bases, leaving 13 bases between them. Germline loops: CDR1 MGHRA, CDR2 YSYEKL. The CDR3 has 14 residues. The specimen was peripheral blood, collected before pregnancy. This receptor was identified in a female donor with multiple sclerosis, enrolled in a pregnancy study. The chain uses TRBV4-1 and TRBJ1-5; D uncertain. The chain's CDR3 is CASSQEGSGQPQHF. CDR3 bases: TGCGCCAGCAGCCAGGAGGGATCTGGCCAGCCCCAGCATTTT.